The text below deals with one T cell receptor beta chain. Antigen specificity is unknown. The data originate from a study of shared clonotypes between healthy human individuals. The study, taken as a whole, reports: A few donors had around 5.5% of their naive CD4 clonotypes in common.

Naive CD8 cells, CD45RO-negative and positively selected for CCR7, excluded terminally differentiated effector memory CD45RA+ cells. The CDR3 length is 11 residues. The germline CDR1 and CDR2 sequences are SGDLS and YYNGEE. Trimming cost V 3 bases and J 6 bases, with 7 bases left between them. Deep was the level at which the assay was run. Produced via immunoSEQ multiplex PCR; TCRdb's table is partial and in-frame only. Counted here are about 870,000 clones, 92% occurring once; the ten biggest clones make up less than 25%. Sequenced sample: naive CD8+ T cells sorted from blood. The chain carries TRBV9 and TRBJ2-7, with D possibly TRBD1 on 5 matching bases. The source is a man under 40 in good health. CDR3 sequence reads: CASSEGLEQYF. CDR3 nucleotide sequence: TGTGCCAGCAGCGAGGGGCTCGAGCAGTACTTC.